The 13 T cell receptor beta chains below were found in one sample sequenced in a study of blood T cells in healthy people across ages. Through a sample-barcoded 5' primer and a J-beta primer mix, a second PCR was run for about 7 to 12 cycles. In TCRdb, the 5' RACE reads were re-called with MiXCR into one record per CDR3 protein. The repertoire holds more than 550,000 distinct CDR3 sequences, about a fifth seen once, with roughly 22% in the top ten. The sequencing input was blood. The receptors originated from a man between 65 and 79 years old in good health.

In its sample, this clonotype was seen a few times. The CDR3 nucleotides read TGTGCCAGTAGTTTCCTCTTAGAAGGGGGCACAGATACGCAGTATTTT. This codes for CASSFLLEGGTDTQYF. J is TRBJ2-3 and V is TRBV19; perhaps TRBD1 as D (5 bases). V was trimmed by 5 bases and J by 1 base, leaving 16 bases between them. Per germline, CDR1 LNHDA and CDR2 SQIVND (reference sequence). CDR3 length: 16 residues.

The CDR3 nucleotides read TGTGCCAGCAGTGAAGGGGCGGAGACCCAGTACTTC. It encodes CASSEGAETQYF. The rearrangement uses TRBV25-1 and TRBJ2-5; tentative D call: TRBD1 (5 bases). The CDR3 consists of 12 residues. Trimming left V 2 bases short and J 5 bases short, with 6 bases between. The germline V gene has CDR1 MGHDK and CDR2 SYGVNS.

This clonotype has at least ten counts. V usage is TRBV11-2 and J usage is TRBJ1-4; D uncertain. The CDR3 spans 16 residues. Trimming took 0 bases from V and 8 from J, leaving 16 bases between them. Germline V gives CDR1 SGHAT, CDR2 FQNNGV. For the CDR3, the DNA is TGTGCCAGCAGCTTAGATTCTTCCGGAAAGAGGGAAAAACTGTTTTTT. This translates into CASSLDSSGKREKLFF. Filled out from reference TRBV11-2 and TRBJ1-4, the complete variable domain reads EAGVAQSPRYKIIEKRQSVAFWCNPISGHATLYWYQQILGQGPKLLIQFQNNGVVDDSQLPKDRFSAERLKGVDSTLKIQPAKLEDSAVYLCASSLDSSGKREKLFFGSGTQLSVL.

V and J are TRBV6-6 and TRBJ1-2; perhaps TRBD1 as D (5 bases). V lost 3 bases and J lost 8, with 22 bases in between. CDR1 MNHNY and CDR2 SVGAGI come from the germline V gene (reference sequence). This CDR3 has 16 amino acids. CDR3 region: CASSYLLVGGLGGYTF. In DNA form, the CDR3 reads TGTGCCAGCAGTTATTTACTCGTCGGGGGTTTGGGCGGCTACACCTTC.

The chain recombines TRBV7-9 with TRBJ2-3, with 8 positions matching TRBD2. Germline-derived CDR1 and CDR2 are SEHNR and FQNEAQ (reference sequence). The CDR3 runs 16 residues. The V gene end was trimmed by 2 bases and the J gene end by 2 bases; junction bases not matched to a gene: 6. The CDR3 region has the DNA TGTGCCAGCAGCTTAACGGCGGGGGGCGTCACAGATACGCAGTATTTT. Encoded protein: CASSLTAGGVTDTQYF. The whole variable domain, filled in from reference TRBV7-9 and TRBJ2-3, reads DTGVSQNPRHKITKRGQNVTFRCDPISEHNRLYWYRQTLGQGPEFLTYFQNEAQLEKSRLLSDRFSAERPKGSFSTLEIQRTEQGDSAMYLCASSLTAGGVTDTQYFGPGTRLTVL.

The rearrangement uses TRBV20-1 and TRBJ2-3; 10 bases match TRBD2. Germline V gene lookup returns CDR1 DFQATT and CDR2 SNEGSKA (reference sequence). The CDR3 contains 16 residues. V lost 0 bases and J lost 4; bases outside the gene matches: 7. The CDR3 DNA reads TGCAGTGCTAGAGAATGGCTAGCGGGGGTTTCAGATACGCAGTATTTT. It codes for CSAREWLAGVSDTQYF.

This chain connects TRBV29-1 to TRBJ1-5; no firm D call. Germline V gene sequence: CDR1 SQVTM, CDR2 ANQGSEA. The length of the CDR3 is 14 residues. V lost 4 bases and J 0 bases, leaving 10 bases between the germline ends. CDR3 in DNA: TGCAGCGTTGGGGCAGGCGATAGCAATCAGCCCCAGCATTTT. Its protein is CSVGAGDSNQPQHF.

The chain employs TRBV9 and TRBJ2-3, with a tentative D call TRBD2 (6 bases). V lost 4 bases to trimming and J lost 4 bases, with 13 bases between them. Germline V CDR1 and CDR2: SGDLS, YYNGEE. The CDR3 is made up of 14 amino acids. CDR3 sequence reads: CASSLTSLADTQYF. The CDR3 DNA sequence: TGTGCCAGCAGCCTGACTAGTCTCGCAGATACGCAGTATTTT.

This clonotype has a handful of counts. V usage is TRBV6-5 and J usage is TRBJ1-2, with D perhaps TRBD1 (6 bases). Trimming took 8 bases from V and 7 from J, leaving 17 bases between them. The CDR3 has 13 residues. The germline V gene encodes CDR1 MNHEY and CDR2 SVGAGI. The CDR3 bases are TGTGCCAGCGGGGTACAGGGCCTGGGTGGCTACACCTTC. Protein product: CASGVQGLGGYTF.

This clonotype was observed a few times. The chain joins TRBV7-2 to TRBJ2-3, with 8 bases fitting TRBD2. Trimming at V came to 3 bases and at J to 4 bases, leaving 12 bases not matched to a gene. CDR1 SGHTA and CDR2 FQGNSA come from the germline V gene. The CDR3 extends over 17 amino acids. CDR3 protein: CASSLFSGGPPADTQYF. The CDR3, as DNA: TGTGCCAGCAGCTTGTTTTCGGGAGGGCCTCCCGCAGATACGCAGTATTTT.

This clonotype was found many times. The chain is built from TRBV7-2 and TRBJ2-5; 9 nucleotides line up with TRBD1. Germline V gene lookup returns CDR1 SGHTA and CDR2 FQGNSA. The CDR3 loop spans 18 amino acids. Germline trimming cut 5 bases from V and 7 bases from J; bases unmatched to any gene: 20. CDR3 coding DNA: TGTGCCAGCAGCACAGCCTTACAGGGGGCCGGGTCCTTAGTGACCCAGTACTTC. Translated, it gives CASSTALQGAGSLVTQYF.

This clonotype has a handful of counts. The genes are TRBV29-1 and TRBJ2-1, with no clear D. The CDR3 spans 11 residues. V lost 6 bases and J lost 7, with 10 bases in between. Germline V lookup: CDR1 SQVTM, CDR2 ANQGSEA. In DNA form, the CDR3 reads TGCAGCGTATCGACCTCAAATGAGCAGTTCTTC. Protein: CSVSTSNEQFF.

This chain links TRBV11-2 with TRBJ2-5, with 14 bases matching TRBD2. The end of the DNA is better explained by TRBJ2-1, so the J call may be wrong. This CDR3 comprises 17 residues. Germline lookup yields CDR1 SGHAT and CDR2 FQNNGV. Here the CDR3 reads CASSLRLGLAGVWEQFF. DNA of the CDR3: TGTGCCAGCAGCTTACGTTTGGGACTAGCGGGGGTTTGGGAGCAGTTCTTC.